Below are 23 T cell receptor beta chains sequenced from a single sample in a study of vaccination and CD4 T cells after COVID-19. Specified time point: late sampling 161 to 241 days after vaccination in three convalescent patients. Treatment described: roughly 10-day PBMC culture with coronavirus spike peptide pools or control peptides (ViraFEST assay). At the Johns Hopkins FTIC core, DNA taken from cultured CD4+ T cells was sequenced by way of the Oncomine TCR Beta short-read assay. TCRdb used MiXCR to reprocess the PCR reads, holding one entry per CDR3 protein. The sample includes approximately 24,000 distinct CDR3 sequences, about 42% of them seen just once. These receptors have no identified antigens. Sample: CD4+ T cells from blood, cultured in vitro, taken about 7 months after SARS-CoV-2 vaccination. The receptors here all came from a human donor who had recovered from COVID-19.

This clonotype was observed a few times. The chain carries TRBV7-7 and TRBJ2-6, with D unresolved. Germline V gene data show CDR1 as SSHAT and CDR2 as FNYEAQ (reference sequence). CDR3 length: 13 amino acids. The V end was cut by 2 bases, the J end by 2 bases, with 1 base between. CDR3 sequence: CASSLTGANVLTF. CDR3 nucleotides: TGTGCCAGCAGCTTAACTGGGGCCAACGTCCTGACTTTC.

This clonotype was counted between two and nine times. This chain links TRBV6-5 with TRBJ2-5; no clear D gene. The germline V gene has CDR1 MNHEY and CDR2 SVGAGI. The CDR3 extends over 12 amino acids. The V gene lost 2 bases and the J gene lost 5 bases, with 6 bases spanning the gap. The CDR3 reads CASSYPRETQYF. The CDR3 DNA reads TGTGCCAGCAGTTACCCCAGGGAGACCCAGTACTTC.

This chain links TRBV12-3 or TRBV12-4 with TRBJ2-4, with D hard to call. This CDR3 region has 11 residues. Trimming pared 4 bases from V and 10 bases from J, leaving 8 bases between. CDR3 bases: TGTGCCAGCAGTTCCCAAGAAATTCAGTACTTC. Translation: CASSSQEIQYF.

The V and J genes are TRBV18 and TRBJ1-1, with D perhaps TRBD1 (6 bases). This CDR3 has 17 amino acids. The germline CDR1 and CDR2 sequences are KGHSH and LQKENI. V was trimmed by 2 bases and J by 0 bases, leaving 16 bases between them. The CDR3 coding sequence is TGTGCCAGCTCACCAAATAGCCCAGGGGCCATGAACACTGAAGCTTTCTTT. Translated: CASSPNSPGAMNTEAFF.

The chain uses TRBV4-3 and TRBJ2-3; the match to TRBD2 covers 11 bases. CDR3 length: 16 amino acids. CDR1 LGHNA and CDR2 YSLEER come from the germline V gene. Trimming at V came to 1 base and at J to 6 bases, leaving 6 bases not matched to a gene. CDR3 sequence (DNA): TGCGCCAGCAGCCAAGTCGTAGCGGGAGGGCCGGATACGCAGTATTTT. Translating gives CASSQVVAGGPDTQYF.

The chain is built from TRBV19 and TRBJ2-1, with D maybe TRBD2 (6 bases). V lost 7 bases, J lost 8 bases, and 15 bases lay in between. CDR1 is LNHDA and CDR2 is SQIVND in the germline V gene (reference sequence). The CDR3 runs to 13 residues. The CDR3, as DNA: TGTGCCAGTAACGGTAGGCGGGGAGATGAGCAGTTCTTC. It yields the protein CASNGRRGDEQFF. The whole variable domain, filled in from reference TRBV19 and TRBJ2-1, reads DGGITQSPKYLFRKEGQNVTLSCEQNLNHDAMYWYRQDPGQGLRLIYYSQIVNDFQKGDIAEGYSVSREKKESFPLTVTSAQKNPTAFYLCASNGRRGDEQFFGPGTRLTVL.

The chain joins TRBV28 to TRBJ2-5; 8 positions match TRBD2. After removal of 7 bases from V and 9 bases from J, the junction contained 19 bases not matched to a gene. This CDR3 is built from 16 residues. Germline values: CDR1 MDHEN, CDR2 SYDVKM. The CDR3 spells CASTVGGGSGTWAQYF. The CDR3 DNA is TGTGCCAGCACCGTCGGGGGGGGAAGCGGGACGTGGGCCCAGTACTTC.

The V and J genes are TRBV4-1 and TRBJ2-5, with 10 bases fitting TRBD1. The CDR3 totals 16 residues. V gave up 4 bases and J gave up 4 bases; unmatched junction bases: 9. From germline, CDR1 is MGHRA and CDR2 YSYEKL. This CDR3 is CASSLILTGGVETQYF. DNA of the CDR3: TGCGCCAGCAGCCTGATACTGACAGGGGGCGTAGAGACCCAGTACTTC.

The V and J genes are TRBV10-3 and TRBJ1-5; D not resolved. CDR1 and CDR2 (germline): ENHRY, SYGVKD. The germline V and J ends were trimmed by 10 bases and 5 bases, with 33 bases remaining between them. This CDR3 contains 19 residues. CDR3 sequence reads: CASSHPRGELLKIDQPQHF. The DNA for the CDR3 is TGTGCCAGCAGCCACCCACGTGGGGAACTTCTGAAAATCGATCAGCCCCAGCATTTT.

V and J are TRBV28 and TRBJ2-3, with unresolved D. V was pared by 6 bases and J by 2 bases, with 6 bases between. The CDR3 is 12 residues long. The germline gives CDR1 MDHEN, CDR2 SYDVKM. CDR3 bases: TGTGCCAGCAGAGAGTTCACAGATACGCAGTATTTT. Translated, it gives CASREFTDTQYF.

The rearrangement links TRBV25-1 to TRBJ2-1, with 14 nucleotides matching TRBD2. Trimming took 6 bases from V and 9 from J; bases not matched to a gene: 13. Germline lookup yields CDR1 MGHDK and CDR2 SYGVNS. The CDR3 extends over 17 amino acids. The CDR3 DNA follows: TGTGCCAGCAGACCCACGACTAGCGGGAGGGCCAGGGGTGAGCAGTTCTTC. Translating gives CASRPTTSGRARGEQFF.

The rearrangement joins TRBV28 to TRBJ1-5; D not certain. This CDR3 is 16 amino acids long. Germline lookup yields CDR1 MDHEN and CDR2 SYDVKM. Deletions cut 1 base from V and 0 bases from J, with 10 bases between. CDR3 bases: TGTGCCAGCAGTTTATCCAGGCCTTATAGCAATCAGCCCCAGCATTTT. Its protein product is CASSLSRPYSNQPQHF.

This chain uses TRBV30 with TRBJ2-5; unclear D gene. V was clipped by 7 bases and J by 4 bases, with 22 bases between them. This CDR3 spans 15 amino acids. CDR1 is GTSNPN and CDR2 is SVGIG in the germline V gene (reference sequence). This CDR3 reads CASVFGPRSLETQYF. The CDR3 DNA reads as TGTGCCTCCGTGTTCGGGCCCAGAAGTTTAGAGACCCAGTACTTC. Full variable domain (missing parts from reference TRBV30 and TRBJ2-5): SQTIHQWPATLVQPVGSPLSLECTVEGTSNPNLYWYRQAAGRGLQLLFYSVGIGQISSEVPQNLSASRPQDRQFILSSKKLLLSDSGFYLCASVFGPRSLETQYFGPGTRLLVL.

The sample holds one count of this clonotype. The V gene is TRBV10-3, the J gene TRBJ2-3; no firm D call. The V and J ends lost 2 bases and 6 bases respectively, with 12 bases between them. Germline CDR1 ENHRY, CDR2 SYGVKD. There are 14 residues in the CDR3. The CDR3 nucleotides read TGTGCCATCAGTGAGCCAAAGGGTGTCGATACGCAGTATTTT. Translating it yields CAISEPKGVDTQYF.

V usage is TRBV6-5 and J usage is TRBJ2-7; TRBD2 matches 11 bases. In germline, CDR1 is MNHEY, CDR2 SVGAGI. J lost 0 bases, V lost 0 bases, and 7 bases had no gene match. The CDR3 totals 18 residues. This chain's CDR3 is CASSYSSGLAGGSYEQYF. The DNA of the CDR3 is TGTGCCAGCAGTTACTCGAGTGGGCTAGCGGGAGGCTCCTACGAGCAGTACTTC.

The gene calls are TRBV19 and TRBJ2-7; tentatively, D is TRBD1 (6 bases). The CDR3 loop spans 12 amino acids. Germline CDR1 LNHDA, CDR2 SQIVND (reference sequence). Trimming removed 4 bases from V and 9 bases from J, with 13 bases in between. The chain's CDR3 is CASSKQGGVQYF. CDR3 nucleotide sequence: TGTGCCAGTAGTAAACAGGGTGGTGTGCAGTACTTC.

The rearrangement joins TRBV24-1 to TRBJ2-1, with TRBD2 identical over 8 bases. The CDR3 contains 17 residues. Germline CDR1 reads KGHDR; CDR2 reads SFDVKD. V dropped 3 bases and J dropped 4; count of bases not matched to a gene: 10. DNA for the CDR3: TGTGCCACCAGTGATAGGGGAGCGGGAGCCCCGTACAATGAGCAGTTCTTC. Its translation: CATSDRGAGAPYNEQFF.

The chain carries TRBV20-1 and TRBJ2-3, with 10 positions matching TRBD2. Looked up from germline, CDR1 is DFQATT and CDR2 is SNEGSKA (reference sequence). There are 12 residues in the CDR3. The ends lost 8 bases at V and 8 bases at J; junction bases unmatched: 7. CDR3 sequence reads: CSRLAGLGTQYF. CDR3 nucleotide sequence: TGCAGTAGACTAGCGGGTCTGGGTACGCAGTATTTT.

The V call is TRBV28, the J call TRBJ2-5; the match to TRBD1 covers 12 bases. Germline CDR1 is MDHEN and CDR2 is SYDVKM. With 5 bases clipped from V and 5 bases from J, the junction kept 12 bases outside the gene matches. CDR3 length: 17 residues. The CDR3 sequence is CASSTRPGTGGWETQYF. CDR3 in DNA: TGTGCCAGCAGTACCCGGCCCGGGACAGGGGGCTGGGAGACCCAGTACTTC.

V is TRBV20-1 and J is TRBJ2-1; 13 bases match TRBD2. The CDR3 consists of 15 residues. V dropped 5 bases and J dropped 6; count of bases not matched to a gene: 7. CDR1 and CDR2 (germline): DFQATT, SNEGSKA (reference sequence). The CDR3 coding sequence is TGCAGTGCTGCAAGTCGACTAGCGGGAGGCAATGAGCAGTTCTTC. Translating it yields CSAASRLAGGNEQFF.

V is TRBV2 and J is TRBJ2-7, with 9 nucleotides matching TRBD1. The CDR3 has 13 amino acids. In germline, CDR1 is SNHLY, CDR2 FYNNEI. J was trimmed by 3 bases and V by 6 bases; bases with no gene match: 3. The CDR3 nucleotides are TGTGCCAGCAGACGGACAGGGGACTACGAGCAGTACTTC. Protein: CASRRTGDYEQYF.

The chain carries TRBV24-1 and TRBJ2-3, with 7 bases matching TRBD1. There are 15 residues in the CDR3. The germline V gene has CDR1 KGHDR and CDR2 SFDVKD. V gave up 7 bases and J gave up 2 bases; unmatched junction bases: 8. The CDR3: CATSTKTGYTDTQYF. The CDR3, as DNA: TGTGCCACCAGCACCAAGACAGGGTACACAGATACGCAGTATTTT.

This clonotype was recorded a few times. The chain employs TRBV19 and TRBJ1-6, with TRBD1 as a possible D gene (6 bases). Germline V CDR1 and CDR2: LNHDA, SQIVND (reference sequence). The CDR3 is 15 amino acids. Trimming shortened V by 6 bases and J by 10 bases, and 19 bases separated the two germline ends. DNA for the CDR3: TGTGCCAGTAGCCGGAACAGGGACTGGCAATCACCCCTCCACTTT. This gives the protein CASSRNRDWQSPLHF.